This T cell receptor beta chain stems from a study of blood T cell repertoires in COVID-19. On the study more broadly: T cells, B-cell-depleted T cells, or PBMCs provided the cDNA or gDNA that served as material.

Some clones are missing from TCRdb's copy, which holds only in-frame ones; the method was immunoSEQ multiplex PCR. Of 40,000 to 45,000 clones in the sample, approximately 91% were seen once. The sample consisted of peripheral blood. This clonotype was sampled from a human donor in a cohort sampled during active COVID-19.

The CDR3 DNA follows: TGTGCCAGTAGTAATCGGTTGAGAGAGACCCAGTACTTC. It codes for CASSNRLRETQYF. This chain connects TRBV19 to TRBJ2-5; D gene ambiguous. V was clipped by 4 bases and J by 4 bases, with 10 bases between them. In germline, CDR1 is LNHDA, CDR2 SQIVND (reference sequence). The CDR3 loop spans 13 amino acids.